This T cell receptor beta chain was obtained from a study of T cell responses to AZD1222 COVID-19 vaccine. Study-level points and caveats: Donors were largely white British and mainly female; clonal diversity was possibly underestimated. Spike-spanning, vaccine-associated CD4 TCRs were dominant at 160-218 and 743-854.

A remark on this clone: Its antigen remains unknown.

V lost 4 bases and J lost 2; bases outside the gene matches: 11. The CDR3 has 18 residues. Germline V gene lookup returns CDR1 LNHDA and CDR2 SQIVND (reference sequence). Data came from immunoSEQ multiplex PCR; TCRdb stores just in-frame clones and leaves some out. The data contain roughly 45,000 clones, approximately 88% of them seen just once; the ten biggest clones take up more than 15%. This chain joins TRBV19 and TRBJ2-6; TRBD1 matches 7 bases. Sequences were derived from peripheral blood, sampled 28 days after the second AZD1222 dose. The receptor's source is an adult who received the AZD1222 COVID-19 vaccine. The CDR3, as DNA: TGTGCCAGTAGTAACTACAGGGGATCTAGGGCTGGGGCCAACGTCCTGACTTTC. Amino acid sequence: CASSNYRGSRAGANVLTF.